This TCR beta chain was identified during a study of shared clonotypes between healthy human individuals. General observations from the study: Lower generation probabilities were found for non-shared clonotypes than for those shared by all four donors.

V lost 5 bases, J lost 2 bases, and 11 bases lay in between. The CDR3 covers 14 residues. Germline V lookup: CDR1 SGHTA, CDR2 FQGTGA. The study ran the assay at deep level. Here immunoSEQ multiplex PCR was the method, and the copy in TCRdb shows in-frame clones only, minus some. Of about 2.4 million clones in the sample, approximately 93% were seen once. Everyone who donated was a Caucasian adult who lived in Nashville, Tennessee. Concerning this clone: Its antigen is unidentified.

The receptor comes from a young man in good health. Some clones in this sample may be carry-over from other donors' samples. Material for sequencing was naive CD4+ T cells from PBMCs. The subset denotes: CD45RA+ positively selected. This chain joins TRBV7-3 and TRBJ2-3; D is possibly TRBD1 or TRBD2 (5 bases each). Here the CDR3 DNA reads TGTGCCAGCAGCCCGGGACGGATCACAGATACGCAGTATTTT. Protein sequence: CASSPGRITDTQYF.